Shown below are 10 T cell receptor beta chains from a single sample sequenced in a study of sequential checkpoint blockade in melanoma. Treatment of the sample: randomized to nivolumab then ipilimumab (arm A) or the reverse (arm B). Using immunoSEQ multiplex PCR, the repertoire was profiled, and TCRdb retains in-frame clones only, with some absent. Among some 160 clones listed, approximately 22% were seen once. The sample here was tumor tissue (inferred from file names), taken from a patient given nivolumab and ipilimumab in sequence. The receptors here all came from a human donor with melanoma.

This clone was counted only a few times. At one end the junction does not follow the germline gene, possibly because of a read error. The chain uses TRBV6-8 and TRBJ1-2, with D perhaps TRBD1 (5 bases). The germline gives CDR1 MNHGY, CDR2 SAAAGT. CDR3 length: 15 amino acids. The CDR3 DNA reads as TGTGCCATCAGTGCTCAGGGAGGAGGAAACTATGGCTACACCTTC. Encoded protein: CAISAQGGGNYGYTF.

This clone is large by share. This chain joins TRBV11-3 and TRBJ2-7; D unclear. The CDR3 covers 17 residues. Per germline, CDR1 SGHNT and CDR2 YENEEA. V shed 3 bases and J shed 1 base, with 19 bases lying between them. The CDR3 sequence is CASSLAILRDRSYEQYF. The CDR3 DNA is TGTGCCAGCAGCTTGGCCATCCTTCGTGACCGATCCTACGAGCAGTACTTC.

The J gene is TRBJ2-2, the V gene TRBV19, with D possibly matching TRBD2 (6 bases). V was cut by 6 bases and J by 6 bases, with 20 bases left in between. The CDR3 totals 16 residues. Germline CDR1 and CDR2: LNHDA and SQIVND (reference sequence). CDR3 region: CASRDPGLNFPGELFF. As DNA, the CDR3 is TGTGCCAGTAGGGATCCGGGACTGAACTTCCCCGGGGAGCTGTTTTTT.

By frequency in the sample, this clone is large. The CDR3 region has the DNA TGTGCCAGCAGCGAACACGACCGGGCCTATGGCTACACCTTC. It is translated as CASSEHDRAYGYTF. This chain joins TRBV9 and TRBJ1-2; D unresolved. Trimming removed 3 bases at V and 4 bases at J, with 13 bases between. Germline V gene sequence: CDR1 SGDLS, CDR2 YYNGEE. The CDR3 has 14 amino acids.

The table lists this clone with a count of one. This sequence joins TRBV19 and TRBJ2-1, with a possible D match to TRBD1 (5 bases). With 3 bases removed from V and 5 bases from J, the gap between germline ends came to 11 bases. Germline V lookup: CDR1 LNHDA, CDR2 SQIVND (reference sequence). The CDR3 runs 14 residues. In DNA form, the CDR3 reads TGTGCCAGTAGTATTTCTTTAGGGGACAATGAGCAGTTCTTC. Protein: CASSISLGDNEQFF.

The V and J genes are TRBV29-1 and TRBJ1-1; possible D gene TRBD1, 5 bases. The CDR3 runs 14 residues. V was cut by 4 bases and J by 0 bases, with 12 bases left in between. Germline-derived CDR1 and CDR2 are SQVTM and ANQGSEA. The CDR3 nucleotides read TGCAGCGTTGTATGGATGGGGGTGAACACTGAAGCTTTCTTT. Translated, it gives CSVVWMGVNTEAFF.

The chain is built from TRBV29-1 and TRBJ1-2, with unresolved D. This CDR3 comprises 13 residues. CDR1 is SQVTM and CDR2 is ANQGSEA in the germline V gene. V lost 5 bases and J 5 bases, leaving 15 bases between the germline ends. CDR3 nucleotides: TGCAGCGTTAAGGAGGCGGAGTTTTATGGCTACACCTTC. Translated: CSVKEAEFYGYTF.

This clone came up a few times. This rearrangement joins TRBV9 to TRBJ1-1; TRBD1 is a possible D gene (6 bases). The CDR3 is made up of 13 amino acids. The V gene lost 10 bases and the J gene lost 4 bases, with 17 bases spanning the gap. Germline-derived CDR1 and CDR2 are SGDLS and YYNGEE. The CDR3 region has the DNA TGTGCCGGACAGTCGGACAGAGGCACTGAAGCTTTCTTT. Encoded protein: CAGQSDRGTEAFF.

In this sample, this clone turned up a few times. This rearrangement joins TRBV28 to TRBJ2-7; D may correspond to TRBD1 or TRBD2 (5 bases each). Trimming pared 1 base from V and 10 bases from J, leaving 11 bases between. The V gene's germline CDR1 is MDHEN and CDR2 SYDVKM. The CDR3 sequence is 12 residues long. In DNA, the CDR3 is TGTGCCAGCAGTTTATTGAGGGGACGACAGTACTTC. Translating it yields CASSLLRGRQYF.

The chain uses TRBV19 and TRBJ1-1, with D perhaps TRBD1 (6 bases). This CDR3 is built from 16 residues. The ends were cut back, 6 bases at V and 3 bases at J, with 20 bases in the middle. Germline CDR1 reads LNHDA; CDR2 reads SQIVND (reference sequence). The CDR3 here is CASRGGARDWYTEAFF. The CDR3 region has the DNA TGTGCCAGTAGGGGGGGGGCCAGGGATTGGTACACTGAAGCTTTCTTT.